Presented here are 24 T cell receptor beta chains from one specimen sequenced in a study of sequential checkpoint blockade in melanoma. Described treatment: randomized to nivolumab then ipilimumab (arm A) or the reverse (arm B). This table comes from immunoSEQ multiplex PCR, and its TCRdb copy is limited to in-frame clones, with some not included. The sample holds 5,300 or so clones, 22% seen once. The sequencing here drew on tumor tissue (inferred from file names), taken from a patient given nivolumab and ipilimumab in sequence. Source of these receptors: a human donor with melanoma.

This chain uses TRBV18 with TRBJ1-2, with TRBD1 matching 9 bases. Losses at the gene ends were 6 bases for V and 7 bases for J; bases not matched to a gene: 15. The CDR3 runs to 16 residues. Germline V CDR1 and CDR2: KGHSH, LQKENI. CDR3 region: CASSPMPATGGFGYTF. In DNA form, the CDR3 reads TGTGCCAGCTCCCCAATGCCTGCGACAGGGGGATTTGGCTACACCTTC.

This clone was counted a single time. The chain links TRBV18 to TRBJ2-1; D gene ambiguous. This CDR3 has 15 residues. Trimming shortened V by 2 bases and J by 1 base, and 9 bases separated the two germline ends. Looked up from germline, CDR1 is KGHSH and CDR2 is LQKENI. DNA of the CDR3: TGTGCCAGCTCACCAGGGGTTGGATCCTACAATGAGCAGTTCTTC. Its translation: CASSPGVGSYNEQFF.

The gene calls are TRBV29-1 and TRBJ2-3; perhaps TRBD2 as D (6 bases). The CDR3 runs 14 residues. The germline V gene has CDR1 SQVTM and CDR2 ANQGSEA. Trimming stripped 1 base from V and 2 bases from J, with 10 bases between. In DNA, the CDR3 is TGCAGCGTTGAAGGCCCTAGCGCCACAGATACGCAGTATTTT. Amino acid sequence: CSVEGPSATDTQYF.

The chain couples TRBV15 to TRBJ1-5, with 8 bases fitting TRBD1. V was clipped by 0 bases and J by 5 bases; unmatched bases: 6. This CDR3 spans 16 amino acids. The germline V gene has CDR1 LNHNV and CDR2 YYDKDF (reference sequence). The CDR3 sequence is CATSREPHRGDQPQHF. In nucleotides, the CDR3 is TGTGCCACCAGCAGAGAACCCCACAGGGGGGATCAGCCCCAGCATTTT.

Ten or more counts support this clone. The V and J genes are TRBV9 and TRBJ2-5; D is perhaps TRBD1 or TRBD2 (5 bases each). Germline V gene sequence: CDR1 SGDLS, CDR2 YYNGEE. Deletions cut 0 bases from V and 5 bases from J, with 14 bases between. The CDR3 extends over 15 amino acids. CDR3 bases: TGTGCCAGCAGCGTAGGGGGGAACCAGGACGAGACCCAGTACTTC. Translating gives CASSVGGNQDETQYF.

This clone was seen once. The CDR3 DNA reads TGTGCCAGTAGAGTGATAGGGGTTACCGGGGAGCTGTTTTTT. The encoded protein is CASRVIGVTGELFF. The chain combines TRBV19 with TRBJ2-2; perhaps TRBD1 as D (5 bases). Germline CDR1 and CDR2: LNHDA and SQIVND (reference sequence). V was clipped by 6 bases and J by 5 bases, with 13 bases between them. The CDR3 extends over 14 amino acids.

This clone was detected only a few times. V gene TRBV6-8 combines with J gene TRBJ1-2, with 12 positions matching TRBD1. This CDR3 is built from 15 residues. The ends lost 4 bases at V and 4 bases at J; junction bases unmatched: 4. Germline CDR1 and CDR2: MNHGY and SAAAGT. The CDR3, as DNA: TGTGCCAGCAGTTTGGGACAGGGGGCGGTCTATGGCTACACCTTC. Translated: CASSLGQGAVYGYTF.

This clone has only a few counts. This rearrangement joins TRBV10-2 to TRBJ2-1; D might be TRBD1 (6 bases). The CDR3 totals 12 residues. Germline CDR1 reads WSHSY; CDR2 reads SAAADI. Trimming left V 2 bases short and J 9 bases short, with 8 bases between. The CDR3 sequence is CASSEQGGEQFF. The CDR3 DNA reads as TGCGCCAGCAGTGAGCAAGGGGGTGAGCAGTTCTTC.

The chain carries TRBV14 and TRBJ1-2; 7 bases fit TRBD1. Germline trimming cut 4 bases from V and 6 bases from J; bases unmatched to any gene: 5. Germline loops: CDR1 SGHDN, CDR2 FVKESK. The CDR3 totals 13 residues. This CDR3 is CASSPQGVHGYTF. In DNA, the CDR3 is TGTGCCAGCAGCCCCCAGGGGGTCCATGGCTACACCTTC.

In this sample, this clone is medium-sized. The rearrangement uses TRBV6-8 and TRBJ2-7; 8 bases map to TRBD2. The germline V gene encodes CDR1 MNHGY and CDR2 SAAAGT. The CDR3 consists of 13 residues. Germline trimming cut 6 bases from V and 4 bases from J; bases unmatched to any gene: 5. CDR3 coding DNA: TGTGCCAGCAGGCGCGGGAGGTTGTACGAGCAGTACTTC. Translated, it gives CASRRGRLYEQYF.

There are many counts of this clone. Written as DNA, the CDR3 is TGTGCCAGCAGCTTAGGGGAGCTCACTGAAGCTTTCTTT. Residues: CASSLGELTEAFF. This chain uses TRBV9 with TRBJ1-1; D perhaps matches TRBD1 (5 bases). The CDR3 is 13 residues long. Germline V gene sequence: CDR1 SGDLS, CDR2 YYNGEE. V was clipped by 4 bases and J by 4 bases, with 11 bases between them.

Within the sample, this clone is medium-sized. The genes are TRBV6-8 and TRBJ1-4; D not resolved. The V gene lost 6 bases and the J gene lost 0 bases, with 5 bases spanning the gap. This CDR3 contains 13 residues. Germline CDR1 MNHGY, CDR2 SAAAGT. The CDR3 protein is CASSWATNEKLFF. The CDR3 bases are TGTGCCAGCAGCTGGGCAACTAATGAAAAACTGTTTTTT.

This clone showed up just a few times. This chain connects TRBV9 to TRBJ2-7; no clear D gene. Per the germline V gene, CDR1 is SGDLS and CDR2 is YYNGEE. This CDR3 is built from 15 residues. V gave up 4 bases and J gave up 0 bases, with 14 bases separating them. The CDR3 here is CASSPFRTSSYEQYF. The CDR3 coding sequence is TGTGCCAGCAGCCCATTCAGGACCTCCTCCTACGAGCAGTACTTC.

This clone turned up a few times. The chain joins TRBV12-5 to TRBJ2-7; 8 nucleotides line up with TRBD2. The length of the CDR3 is 17 residues. Germline CDR1 and CDR2: LGHNT and FRNRAP. The CDR3 reads CASTFSVVAGKSYEQYF. The DNA of the CDR3 is TGTGCCAGCACCTTTTCCGTTGTAGCGGGAAAGTCCTACGAGCAGTACTTC.

The chain carries TRBV6-8 and TRBJ2-3; D not resolved. The CDR3 sequence is 14 residues long. Per germline, CDR1 MNHGY and CDR2 SAAAGT. Trimming stripped 5 bases from V and 6 bases from J, with 15 bases between. The CDR3 sequence is CASSDTGPGDTQYF. CDR3 nucleotide sequence: TGTGCCAGCAGTGACACTGGGCCTGGGGATACGCAGTATTTT.

This clone ranks as medium-sized. CDR3 sequence reads: CASSGTGINYEQYF. The CDR3 DNA reads as TGTGCCAGCAGTGGGACGGGAATAAACTACGAGCAGTACTTC. The chain uses TRBV6-8 and TRBJ2-7; D may match TRBD1 or TRBD2 (5 bases each). The CDR3 spans 14 residues. The germline CDR1 and CDR2 sequences are MNHGY and SAAAGT. V was shortened by 5 bases and J by 3 bases, with 14 bases between the two germline ends.

In this sample, this clone turned up many times. This sample includes further DNA sequences coding for the same CDR3. The V and J genes are TRBV11-3 and TRBJ2-2, with 8 nucleotides matching TRBD2. Germline-derived CDR1 and CDR2 are SGHNT and YENEEA. CDR3 length equals 16 residues. Trimming removed 5 bases from V and 0 bases from J; junction bases left unmatched: 5. The CDR3 DNA sequence: TGTGCCAGCAGCCCGGGGGGGGGAGCGAACACCGGGGAGCTGTTTTTT. Translated, it gives CASSPGGGANTGELFF.

This clone was observed at least ten times. This chain connects TRBV11-3 to TRBJ1-3; D perhaps matches TRBD1 (5 bases). The CDR3 totals 14 residues. Trimming left V 1 base short and J 2 bases short, with 6 bases between. Germline values: CDR1 SGHNT, CDR2 YENEEA. The CDR3 DNA reads as TGTGCCAGCAGCTTAGGGGGGACTGGAAACACCATATATTTT. Its translation: CASSLGGTGNTIYF.

This rearrangement joins TRBV5-1 to TRBJ1-3; D unresolved. Germline loops: CDR1 SGHRS, CDR2 YFSETQ. The CDR3 has 14 amino acids. V lost 0 bases and J 1 base, leaving 5 bases between the germline ends. CDR3 loop: CASSLAGSGNTIYF. For the CDR3, the DNA is TGCGCCAGCAGCTTGGCGGGGTCTGGAAACACCATATATTTT.

In its sample, this clone is large. The chain is built from TRBV28 and TRBJ2-5, with D maybe TRBD2 (5 bases). Trimming left V 11 bases short and J 1 base short, with 17 bases between. The length of the CDR3 is 14 residues. Germline V gives CDR1 MDHEN, CDR2 SYDVKM. For the CDR3, the DNA is TGTGCCGTCAGGACGAGGGTCCTCCAAGAGACCCAGTACTTC. This translates into CAVRTRVLQETQYF.

By its share, this clone is medium-sized. This chain uses TRBV11-3 with TRBJ1-4, with a weak D call TRBD1 (6 bases). This CDR3 contains 17 residues. V was cut by 7 bases and J by 8 bases, with 26 bases left in between. Germline V gene lookup returns CDR1 SGHNT and CDR2 YENEEA. The chain's CDR3 is CASTPGAIEGVTEKLFF. DNA for the CDR3: TGTGCCAGCACCCCCGGGGCAATCGAGGGGGTTACGGAAAAACTGTTTTTT.

There are a few counts of this clone. The J gene is TRBJ1-5, the V gene TRBV11-3; tentatively, D is TRBD1 (5 bases). Germline V gene data show CDR1 as SGHNT and CDR2 as YENEEA. CDR3 length: 15 residues. The V gene lost 2 bases and the J gene lost 3 bases, with 11 bases spanning the gap. The CDR3 region is CASSLRGAANQPQHF. The CDR3 nucleotides are TGTGCCAGCAGCTTACGTGGGGCGGCCAATCAGCCCCAGCATTTT. Full variable domain (remainder filled in from reference TRBV11-3 and TRBJ1-5): EAGVVQSPRYKIIEKKQPVAFWCNPISGHNTLYWYLQNLGQGPELLIRYENEEAVDDSQLPKDRFSAERLKGVDSTLKIQPAELGDSAVYLCASSLRGAANQPQHFGDGTRLSIL.

The table lists this clone with many counts. J is TRBJ1-3 and V is TRBV11-3; D call uncertain. The CDR3 is 17 residues long. The V gene lost 4 bases and the J gene lost 0 bases, with 16 bases spanning the gap. Germline CDR1 SGHNT, CDR2 YENEEA. In nucleotides, the CDR3 is TGTGCCAGCAGCTCTACTACGAGGCGACTCTCTGGAAACACCATATATTTT. Encoded protein: CASSSTTRRLSGNTIYF.

This clone was recorded a few times. The CDR3 protein is CASSHSGSSYNEQFF. The CDR3 DNA is TGTGCCAGCAGCCATAGCGGGAGCTCCTACAATGAGCAGTTCTTC. The chain links TRBV28 to TRBJ2-1; the match to TRBD2 covers 9 bases. Germline CDR1 MDHEN, CDR2 SYDVKM. V lost 6 bases to trimming and J lost 0 bases; unmatched junction nucleotides: 3. There are 15 residues in the CDR3.